Included here is one TCR beta chain sequence, with context. Its antigen is still unknown. This entry comes from a study of cytomegalovirus exposure and HLA in healthy donors (dated by TCRdb to the late 2010s). Background on the whole study: An earlier analysis of approximately 550 of the donors reported 250 to 300 Gb of sequence data and more than 90 million unique TCR beta sequences from 150 million to 200 million T cells. An early release covering roughly 600 HLA-typed donors comprised roughly 300 gigabases of sequencing data and 65 million to 100 million unique TCR sequences. Of the roughly 400 genotyped donors, about 80% fell in the genetic ancestry cluster associated with self-reported Caucasian donors. The study aimed to test whether signatures of past pathogen exposure could be identified by cataloging public T cell receptors. Using immunosequencing, the study profiled T cell repertoires from about 620 subjects and related those repertoires to cytomegalovirus serostatus. In addition to the first cohort of 666 subjects, a separate validation cohort of some 120 different subjects was used. High-throughput TCR immunosequencing, statistical association of individual TCRs with disease status, and machine learning were combined to predict cytomegalovirus infection status. A later analysis re-examined previously published TCR beta repertoires from about 670 donors and added high-resolution HLA genotyping to investigate patterns of TCR occurrence. In the later analysis, no new phenotypic data were used to find candidate immune exposures; instead, reliance was placed on TCR beta sequences and their occurrence across donors. To decide whether each TCR beta V gene segment behaved as functional or pseudogenic, an earlier analysis of over 500 of the donors relied on high-throughput TCR beta sequencing. Alongside the repertoire data, information on donor age, sex, ethnicity and CMV serostatus was compiled. A later genetic analysis used genome-wide SNP genotypes for about 60% of the 666 donors, treating that subset as a discovery cohort. All discovery cohort repertoires had been generated using a single sequencing platform. Class I and class II HLA loci were covered by the typing at four-digit resolution. The number of donors typed differed by locus, with 629-630 for A, B, C, DRB1 and DQB1, about 500 for DQA1, 600 to 610 for DPA1, and 472 for DPB1. Four or five DR-DQ haplotypes were handled as single units for association and clustering because linkage in the cohort was strong. Among 398 genotyped donors of the cohort, an average of around 240,000 unique TCR beta nucleotide sequences were sequenced per donor, roughly a sixth of them non-productive. The paper as a whole reports these results and caveats: In the study, about 150 TCR beta chains were listed as associated with cytomegalovirus. Roughly uniform sequencing depth across donors was assumed in presence/absence analyses, although this assumption may not hold. Most TCR sequences were observed very rarely across donors, whereas some public TCRs were present in many individuals. When HLA alleles, especially DR and DQ, strongly co-occurred, TCR associations were difficult to assign to individual alleles. The 87-base-pair reads could not distinguish some IMGT-functional V segments, including TRBV6-2 and TRBV6-3, so those segments were excluded. In vitro tests confirmed that a few of the cytomegalovirus-associated TCR beta chains recognize cytomegalovirus antigens. Correlated functional status among segregating V segments might be attributable to linkage disequilibrium, but an unknown experimental factor could not be ruled out. Cytomegalovirus status was reported to be diagnosed by the classifier with high specificity and sensitivity in both the original and validation cohorts. Because counts were too low, under 20 rarely observed V segments, including chromosome 9 orphons, were left out of the earlier analysis of about 500 of the donors. Only TCR beta chains were sequenced in this cohort, and the absence of alpha or paired-chain data limited detectable features. Because HLA typing was unavailable for some donors at each locus, only the typed subset was used in association tests. In a later genetic analysis, a missense DCLRE1C variant was associated with V-gene and J-gene trimming of TCR beta chains, and the association was replicated in an independent cohort. According to a later analysis, parvovirus B19, influenza, CMV and Epstein-Barr virus appeared linked to several top co-occurrence clusters. According to a later genetic analysis, donors in an Asian-associated ancestry cluster had fewer N-insertions in productive TCRs than the approximately 650-donor mean. A later analysis found that most CMV-associated TCR beta chains appeared HLA-restricted, with HLA associations seemingly driven largely by CMV exposure. A group of highly shared sequence variants was considered likely to be a technical artifact of the sequencing pipeline. An earlier analysis of some 560 of the donors showed that most TCR beta V segments appeared in productive rearrangements either about 87% or about 30% of the time, which broadly matched IMGT annotations. A further reported finding was that TCR beta sequences accurately predicted the HLA-A and HLA-B alleles for most subjects in the first cohort. Compared with equally common non-associated chains, HLA-associated TCR beta chains in a later analysis were more clonally expanded and had lower generation probabilities. A later analysis associated 16,951 TCR beta sequences with specific HLA alleles at a false discovery rate of 0.05. In a later analysis, the rate of TCR association differed among HLA loci, with DRB1 alleles having the most associated TCRs and HLA-C alleles having the fewest. CMV serostatus was the only immune exposure information available for the cohort. The authors suggested that the approach could potentially be generalized to other disease states and immunological phenotypes.

Receptors were amplified or captured by the immunoSEQ multiplex PCR assay. For the multiplex PCR, a mixture combining 60 forward primers for TCR Vbeta segments and 13 reverse primers for TCR Jbeta segments was used. The CDR3 region of rearranged TCR beta genes was amplified from genomic DNA with a multiplex PCR assay. The amplified TCR beta libraries were sequenced on the Illumina HiSeq System as 87-base-pair reads. The authors' analysis ran thus. A later analysis tallied 75 million to 95 million unique TCR beta chains across the 610 or so repertoires, and roughly 11 million of those chains were shared by two or more donors. A nearest-neighbor algorithm error-corrected the raw reads and collapsed the reads into unique sequences, merging closely related sequences to remove PCR and sequencing errors. To assign V, D and J gene segments, CDR3 sequences were aligned to IMGT reference sequences. For a sequence to be retained, at least a six-nucleotide match to both a V gene segment and a J gene segment was required. Rearrangements were classified as productive when the CDR3 lacked stop codons and remained in frame with V and J, and all other rearrangements were classified as non-productive. CDR3 was defined by IMGT convention, running from the second conserved V-encoded cysteine to the conserved J-encoded phenylalanine. Sequences without an unambiguous match to a single V gene segment were excluded from the earlier analysis of a few hundred of the donors. An earlier analysis of some 610 of the donors called V segments functional above 56.7% productive rearrangements and segregating when the between-donor standard deviation exceeded 5%. To diagnose cytomegalovirus status from the catalog of TCR beta chain sequences, a statistical classification framework was built. In a later analysis, TCR nucleotide sequences were compared against IMGT/GENE-DB human TR gene sequences so that V and J genes could be assigned. In a later analysis, CDR3 sequences and most-parsimonious VDJ recombination scenarios were assigned using the TCRdist pipeline. In a later analysis, each TCR beta chain was defined by its CDR3 amino acid sequence together with its V-gene family, and reads lacking a unique V-gene family were excluded. A later analysis removed several hundred highly shared, low-generation-probability nucleotide sequences to deal with suspected cross-contamination and a sequencing artifact. In a later analysis, a clonal expansion index for each public chain was calculated from normalized within-repertoire ranks of inferred template counts. Generation probabilities in a later analysis came from a VDJ recombination model fitted to out-of-frame rearrangements, and those results were checked against IGoR. Hypergeometric tests were used in a later analysis to score TCR-TCR, TCR-HLA and TCR-CMV co-occurrence, with a repertoire-size bias correction applied to the TCR pairs. In a later analysis, false discovery rates were estimated by permuting HLA or CMV assignments 20 times. A later analysis grouped co-occurring TCRs with DBSCAN, adding TCRdist sequence similarity when clustering within HLA-allele-positive subsets. Repertoires with fewer than 30,000 or more than 120,000 public chains, plus five repertoires with anomalous nucleotide sharing, were excluded from co-occurrence clustering. TCRdb provides this immuneACCESS table in a form limited to in-frame rearrangements. Some clones are lacking; in checked studies, under half of them reflect an unresolved V gene, and why the rest are absent is not known. The V and J calls and clone size were taken over from that table, and D and trimming were inferred from the DNA. The table of this sample itemizes 20,000 or so clones. Of the sample, 22% is held by the ten largest clones.

Cut back by 5 bases and 2 bases, the V and J ends lie 10 bases apart. Based on the germline V gene, the CDR1 and CDR2 sequences are MNHNS and SASEGT. The CDR3 sequence holds 13 residues, the cysteine and phenylalanine included. This entry keeps only the CDR3 DNA: 39 bases, framed from base 1. In total, approximately 700 healthy bone marrow donors made up the cohort. Cohort members were all nominally healthy when sampled, although unrecorded immune exposures were likely present. The donor tested CMV seropositive, placing the donor among the roughly 300 seropositive members of the cohort. A peripheral blood sample was collected from each donor, and TCR beta sequencing was performed on peripheral blood mononuclear cells. The Qiagen DNeasy Blood Extraction Kit was used to extract genomic DNA from the blood cell samples.

The sequence was obtained from a man aged 60 to 69 in good health and CMV-seropositive. The sequencing sample was made of PBMCs. The chain links TRBV6-1 with TRBJ2-7; possibly the D gene is TRBD1, per 6 matching bases. The nucleotide sequence reads TGTGCCAGCAGTCGGGACAACGCCTACGAGCAGTACTTC. Its protein reads: CASSRDNAYEQYF.